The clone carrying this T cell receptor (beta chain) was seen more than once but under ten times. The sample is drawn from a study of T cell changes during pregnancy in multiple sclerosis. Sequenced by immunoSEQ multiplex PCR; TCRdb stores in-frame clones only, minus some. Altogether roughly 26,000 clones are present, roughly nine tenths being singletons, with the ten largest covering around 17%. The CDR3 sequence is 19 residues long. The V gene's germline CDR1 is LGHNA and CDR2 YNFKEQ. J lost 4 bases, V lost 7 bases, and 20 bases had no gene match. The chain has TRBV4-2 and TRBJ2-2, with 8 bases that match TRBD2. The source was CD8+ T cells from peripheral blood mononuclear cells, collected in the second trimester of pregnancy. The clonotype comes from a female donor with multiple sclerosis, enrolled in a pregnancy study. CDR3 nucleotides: TGTGCCAGCACCCCCGGGACTAGGGTCATGGAGGGGTTCACCGGGGAGCTGTTTTTT. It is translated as CASTPGTRVMEGFTGELFF.